The 27 T cell receptor beta chains in this list originate from one sample, sequenced in a study of CD8+CD57+ T cells in acquired aplastic anemia. The study profiled TCR beta VDJ and CDR3 using genomic DNA as template. TCRdb used MiXCR to reprocess the reads, holding one entry per CDR3 protein. Of around 200,000 distinct CDR3 sequences in the sample, 48% were seen once. All sequencing subjects had displayed CD8+CD57+ cell expansion on flow cytometry. Source material: sorted CD4+, CD8+, or CD8+CD57+ T cells (not recorded which) from PBMCs. The receptors shown here come from a human donor with aplastic anemia.

The chain employs TRBV7-8 and TRBJ2-1; possible D gene TRBD2, 6 bases. CDR3 length equals 12 residues. Between the trimmed V and J ends, which lost 6 bases and 9 bases, there was a span of 12 bases. Germline V gene sequence: CDR1 SGHVS, CDR2 FQNEAQ. CDR3 loop: CASSWTGVEQFF. DNA for the CDR3: TGTGCCAGCAGTTGGACGGGGGTTGAGCAGTTCTTC.

The gene calls are TRBV4-2 and TRBJ2-1; 7 nucleotides align to TRBD1. V trimming: 4 bases; J trimming: 4 bases; junction bases outside the gene matches: 10. In germline, CDR1 is LGHNA, CDR2 YNFKEQ. This CDR3 comprises 16 residues. The CDR3 reads CASSPDRDRPYNEQFF. CDR3 DNA: TGTGCCAGCAGCCCGGACCGGGACAGACCATACAATGAGCAGTTCTTC.

This chain joins TRBV29-1 and TRBJ1-2; 9 bases are shared with TRBD1. The CDR3 spans 12 residues. After removal of 6 bases from V and 3 bases from J, the junction contained 2 bases not matched to a gene. Germline assignment: CDR1 SQVTM and CDR2 ANQGSEA. The CDR3 is CSVTGGDYGYTF. The CDR3 DNA follows: TGCAGCGTCACAGGGGGCGACTATGGCTACACCTTC. Full variable domain (missing parts from reference TRBV29-1 and TRBJ1-2): SAVISQKPSRDICQRGTSLTIQCQVDSQVTMMFWYRQQPGQSLTLIATANQGSEATYESGFVIDKFPISRPNLTFSTLTVSNMSPEDSSIYLCSVTGGDYGYTFGSGTRLTVV.

V is TRBV20-1 and J is TRBJ2-3; D is possibly TRBD2 (5 bases). The CDR3 contains 15 residues. CDR1 and CDR2 (germline): DFQATT, SNEGSKA (reference sequence). The V end lost 3 bases, the J end lost 2 bases, and 15 bases lay between the germline ends. The CDR3 protein is CSASNLATDTDTQYF. As DNA, the CDR3 is TGCAGTGCTAGTAATTTAGCGACTGACACAGATACGCAGTATTTT.

Concerning this clonotype: The conserved closing phenylalanine or tryptophan is absent in this CDR3, likely reflecting a read error. The V and J genes are TRBV4-1 and TRBJ1-3; D gene uncertain. The ends were cut back, 1 base at V and 0 bases at J, with 10 bases in the middle. CDR1 and CDR2 (germline): MGHRA, YSYEKL. The CDR3 is 16 residues long. CDR3 in amino acids: CASSQVPTSSGNTIYS. DNA of the CDR3: TGCGCCAGCAGCCAAGTCCCCACCTCCTCTGGAAACACCATATATTCT.

Concerning this clonotype itself: This CDR3 fails to terminate in the conserved phenylalanine or tryptophan, so it likely reflects a read error. The rearrangement joins TRBV15 to TRBJ1-5, with D tentatively TRBD1 (5 bases). The CDR3 length is 16 residues. V lost 0 bases to trimming and J lost 0 bases, with 9 bases between them. Germline lookup yields CDR1 LNHNV and CDR2 YYDKDF (reference sequence). The CDR3 is CATSRDGGYSNQPQHL. Here the CDR3 DNA reads TGTGCCACCAGCAGAGATGGGGGTTATAGCAATCAGCCCCAGCATCTT.

This chain connects TRBV29-1 to TRBJ2-3; tentative D call: TRBD2 (6 bases). The CDR3 extends over 16 amino acids. The ends were cut back, 1 base at V and 4 bases at J, with 18 bases in the middle. Germline assignment: CDR1 SQVTM and CDR2 ANQGSEA. The DNA for the CDR3 is TGCAGCGTTGAAGGTGCGGGAAATCCGGGCCCAGATACGCAGTATTTT. This sequence encodes CSVEGAGNPGPDTQYF.

In its sample, this clonotype was seen a few times. The chain combines TRBV12-3 or TRBV12-4 with TRBJ2-3; 9 bases are shared with TRBD2. CDR3 length equals 19 residues. The V segment lost 3 bases and the J segment 3 bases; nucleotides outside the gene matches: 16. CDR3 coding DNA: TGTGCCAGCAGTTTTAGCCCGATGGGACTAGCCATAGGAACAGATACGCAGTATTTT. This sequence encodes CASSFSPMGLAIGTDTQYF.

To note about this clonotype: A much larger clone differs by one base, so this may be a read error. The chain employs TRBV7-9 and TRBJ1-2; D unresolved. The CDR3 length is 13 residues. Deletions cut 0 bases from V and 10 bases from J, with 12 bases between. The V gene's germline CDR1 is SEHNR and CDR2 FQNEAQ (reference sequence). CDR3 sequence reads: CASSLASGDDYTF. DNA for the CDR3: TGTGCCAGCAGCTTAGCGAGCGGAGATGACTACACCTTC. The variable domain in full, with the rest retrieved from reference TRBV7-9 and TRBJ1-2, is DTGVSQNPRHKITKRGQNVTFRCDPISEHNRLYWYRQTLGQGPEFLTYFQNEAQLEKSRLLSDRFSAERPKGSFSTLEIQRTEQGDSAMYLCASSLASGDDYTFGSGTRLTVV.

This clonotype was recorded only once. The rearrangement links TRBV20-1 to TRBJ1-1; D possibly corresponds to TRBD1 (5 bases). CDR1 is DFQATT and CDR2 is SNEGSKA in the germline V gene (reference sequence). CDR3 size: 14 residues. Trimming left V 6 bases short and J 7 bases short, with 21 bases between. This CDR3 reads CSAPVTVQGLEAFF. The CDR3 bases are TGCAGTGCGCCCGTAACAGTTCAGGGCCTTGAAGCTTTCTTT.

This rearrangement joins TRBV2 to TRBJ2-2, with 9 nucleotides matching TRBD1. In germline, CDR1 is SNHLY, CDR2 FYNNEI. Trimming took 7 bases from V and 7 from J; bases not matched to a gene: 7. CDR3 length: 14 residues. The DNA of the CDR3 is TGTGCCAGCACCCCCGGGACAGGGTTCGGGGAGCTGTTTTTT. The encoded protein is CASTPGTGFGELFF. The full variable domain, rest sourced from reference TRBV2 and TRBJ2-2, is EPEVTQTPSHQVTQMGQEVILRCVPISNHLYFYWYRQILGQKVEFLVSFYNNEISEKSEIFDDQFSVERPDGSNFTLKIRSTKLEDSAMYFCASTPGTGFGELFFGEGSRLTVL.

The chain is built from TRBV12-3 or TRBV12-4 and TRBJ1-1, with unresolved D. CDR3 length: 13 residues. The ends were cut back, 5 bases at V and 1 base at J, with 8 bases in the middle. The CDR3 loop is CASSPQENTEAFF. DNA for the CDR3: TGTGCCAGCAGTCCCCAGGAGAACACTGAAGCTTTCTTT.

This clonotype was observed at least ten times. V is TRBV7-9 and J is TRBJ2-7; 12 nucleotides line up with TRBD1. Germline trimming cut 5 bases from V and 9 bases from J; bases unmatched to any gene: 11. The V gene's germline CDR1 is SEHNR and CDR2 FQNEAQ (reference sequence). This CDR3 comprises 15 residues. CDR3 sequence reads: CASSPLGTGGNWQYF. The CDR3 DNA reads as TGTGCCAGCAGCCCCTTGGGGACAGGGGGCAATTGGCAGTACTTC.

The chain is built from TRBV2 and TRBJ1-2, with no clear D. The CDR3 has 14 residues. Germline CDR1 SNHLY, CDR2 FYNNEI. V shed 5 bases and J shed 1 base, with 11 bases lying between them. CDR3: CASSWQQINYGYTF. CDR3 coding DNA: TGTGCCAGCAGTTGGCAGCAAATTAACTATGGCTACACCTTC.

This clonotype was counted many times. V usage is TRBV20-1 and J usage is TRBJ2-3, with no clear D. Germline values: CDR1 DFQATT, CDR2 SNEGSKA (reference sequence). Trimming left V 3 bases short and J 2 bases short, with 15 bases between. There are 15 residues in the CDR3. The DNA of the CDR3 is TGCAGTGCTAGGGGGTCGAGACAAAACACAGATACGCAGTATTTT. Residues: CSARGSRQNTDTQYF.

This sequence joins TRBV10-2 and TRBJ1-2; 7 nucleotides align to TRBD1. J lost 8 bases, V lost 4 bases, and 13 bases had no gene match. CDR1 and CDR2 (germline): WSHSY, SAAADI. This CDR3 spans 15 amino acids. Here the CDR3 DNA reads TGCGCCAGCAGTGTGGGGGACAGAGGACTTGAAGGCTACACCTTC. Residues: CASSVGDRGLEGYTF.

Ten or more counts support this clonotype. The CDR3 DNA is TGTGCCAGCAGCCCACCCCCCTACACTGAAGCTTTCTTT. Encoded protein: CASSPPPYTEAFF. The rearrangement links TRBV7-9 to TRBJ1-1, with no clear D. V lost 5 bases and J lost 3, with 10 bases in between. This CDR3 region has 13 residues. Germline loops: CDR1 SEHNR, CDR2 FQNEAQ (reference sequence).

This clonotype was picked up many times. The chain couples TRBV5-1 to TRBJ1-6; no definite D call. This CDR3 comprises 15 residues. The V gene's germline CDR1 is SGHRS and CDR2 YFSETQ. The ends were cut back, 2 bases at V and 5 bases at J, with 11 bases in the middle. CDR3 in amino acids: CASSLGIANNSPLHF. The DNA of the CDR3 is TGCGCCAGCAGCTTAGGAATAGCCAATAATTCACCCCTCCACTTT.

This clonotype appeared many times. This sequence joins TRBV5-4 and TRBJ1-4; D is unresolved. With 6 bases removed from V and 2 bases from J, the gap between germline ends came to 11 bases. This CDR3 contains 14 residues. Germline-derived CDR1 and CDR2 are SGHNT and YYREEE (reference sequence). Here the CDR3 DNA reads TGTGCCAGCAAAGTGGGAGGGACTAATGAAAAACTGTTTTTT. As protein: CASKVGGTNEKLFF. The variable domain in full, completed from reference TRBV5-4 and TRBJ1-4, reads ETGVTQSPTHLIKTRGQQVTLRCSSQSGHNTVSWYQQALGQGPQFIFQYYREEENGRGNFPPRFSGLQFPNYSSELNVNALELDDSALYLCASKVGGTNEKLFFGSGTQLSVL.

V and J are TRBV10-1 and TRBJ2-7; no firm D call. CDR1 is WNHNN, CDR2 SYGVQD, per germline (reference sequence). This CDR3 contains 14 residues. The V end was cut by 3 bases, the J end by 3 bases, with 12 bases between. CDR3: CASSEPGLDYEQYF. The DNA for the CDR3 is TGCGCCAGCAGTGAACCGGGCTTGGACTACGAGCAGTACTTC.

This clonotype was seen a handful of times. The genes are TRBV6-5 and TRBJ1-6, with TRBD1 identical over 10 bases. CDR3 length equals 17 residues. J gave up 7 bases and V 0 bases, and 6 bases lay outside the gene matches. Germline V lookup: CDR1 MNHEY, CDR2 SVGAGI. The DNA for the CDR3 is TGTGCCAGCAGTTACTCGACAGGGGGCGCGTCAAATTCACCCCTCCACTTT. Protein sequence: CASSYSTGGASNSPLHF.

The V gene is TRBV25-1, the J gene TRBJ1-3; D gene unclear. The CDR3 is 14 amino acids. Trimming shortened V by 6 bases and J by 4 bases, and 13 bases separated the two germline ends. CDR1 is MGHDK, CDR2 SYGVNS, per germline. CDR3 sequence (DNA): TGTGCCAGCAGCGAAATGGGAAAAGGAAACACCATATATTTT. Translated: CASSEMGKGNTIYF.

The chain couples TRBV3-1 to TRBJ1-3, with TRBD1 as a possible D gene (5 bases). This CDR3 contains 17 residues. V gave up 4 bases and J gave up 5 bases, with 21 bases separating them. CDR1 is LGHDT and CDR2 is YNNKEL in the germline V gene (reference sequence). DNA for the CDR3: TGTGCCAGCAGCCCACCCCGGGGCGGTTCCAGTAGAAACACCATATATTTT. Its protein product is CASSPPRGGSSRNTIYF.

In its sample, this clonotype was seen many times. The chain carries TRBV2 and TRBJ1-5; weak D call: TRBD1 (5 bases). The CDR3 spans 14 residues. V was clipped by 7 bases and J by 2 bases, with 12 bases between them. Germline V gene lookup returns CDR1 SNHLY and CDR2 FYNNEI. As DNA, the CDR3 is TGTGCCAGCACCCAGGGAGATGGCAATCAGCCCCAGCATTTT. This sequence encodes CASTQGDGNQPQHF.

There are a few counts of this clonotype. The chain couples TRBV11-3 to TRBJ2-3; TRBD2 matches 9 bases. This CDR3 comprises 14 residues. Losses at the gene ends were 5 bases for V and 1 base for J; bases not matched to a gene: 1. Per the germline V gene, CDR1 is SGHNT and CDR2 is YENEEA. The CDR3 DNA sequence: TGTGCCAGCAGCGGCGGGGGGGGCACAGATACGCAGTATTTT. This sequence encodes CASSGGGGTDTQYF. The complete variable domain, with remaining parts taken from reference TRBV11-3 and TRBJ2-3, reads EAGVVQSPRYKIIEKKQPVAFWCNPISGHNTLYWYLQNLGQGPELLIRYENEEAVDDSQLPKDRFSAERLKGVDSTLKIQPAELGDSAVYLCASSGGGGTDTQYFGPGTRLTVL.

On this clonotype itself: A much larger clone lies one base from this, so it may be a read error. The chain combines TRBV7-2 with TRBJ1-2; the D is unclear. The germline gives CDR1 SGHTA, CDR2 FQGNSA. V shed 5 bases and J shed 1 base, with 8 bases lying between them. This CDR3 region has 13 residues. The CDR3 here is CASSIRNNYGYTF. Written as DNA, the CDR3 is TGTGCCAGCAGCATACGGAATAACTATGGCTACACCTTC.

This clonotype was seen a few times. V usage is TRBV15 and J usage is TRBJ1-2; no clear D gene. V was pared by 4 bases and J by 7 bases, with 16 bases between. The germline V gene has CDR1 LNHNV and CDR2 YYDKDF (reference sequence). The CDR3 consists of 14 residues. The CDR3 region is CATSTYDSKGGYTF. CDR3 bases: TGTGCCACCAGCACCTACGACTCAAAGGGTGGCTACACCTTC.